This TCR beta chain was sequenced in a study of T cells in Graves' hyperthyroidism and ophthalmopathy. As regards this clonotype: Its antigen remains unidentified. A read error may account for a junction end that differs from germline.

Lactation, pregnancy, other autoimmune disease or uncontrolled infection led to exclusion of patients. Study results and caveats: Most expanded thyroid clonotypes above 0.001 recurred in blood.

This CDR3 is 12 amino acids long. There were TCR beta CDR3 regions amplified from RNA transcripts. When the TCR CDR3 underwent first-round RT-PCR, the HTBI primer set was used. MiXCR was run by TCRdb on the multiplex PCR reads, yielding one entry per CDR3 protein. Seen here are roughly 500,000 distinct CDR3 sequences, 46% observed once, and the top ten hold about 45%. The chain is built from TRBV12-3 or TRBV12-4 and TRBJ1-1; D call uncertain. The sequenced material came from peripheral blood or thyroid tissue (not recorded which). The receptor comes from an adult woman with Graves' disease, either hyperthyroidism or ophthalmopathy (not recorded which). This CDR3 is CASSLINTEALF. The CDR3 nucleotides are TGTGCCAGCAGTTTAATCAACACCGAAGCTCTCTTT.